What follows describes a single T cell receptor (beta chain). The antigen is unknown. These data come from a study of early T cells in non-severe SARS-CoV-2 infection. Study as a whole: Whole-blood bulk RNA, unsorted, was sequenced, and chains were unpaired. Study results and caveats: CD4 and private specificities were missed by VDJdb matching, which favored anti-spike CD8 responses.

Attached unique molecular identifiers marked individual cDNA molecules. A single record per CDR3 protein comes from TCRdb applying MiXCR to the 5' RACE reads. The sample has 65,000 to 70,000 distinct CDR3 sequences; 9.5% to 13% are singletons. The CDR3 loop spans 16 amino acids. Germline CDR1 is MGHRA and CDR2 is YSYEKL. J was trimmed by 2 bases and V by 4 bases; bases with no gene match: 7. The sequence was obtained from an adult who was a healthcare worker with PCR-confirmed SARS-CoV-2 infection or an uninfected control (not recorded which). The gene calls are TRBV4-1 and TRBJ2-7; 11 bases align to TRBD2. Sequenced input: whole blood. The chain's CDR3 is CASSRQLAGATYEQYF. CDR3 nucleotides: TGCGCCAGCAGCCGACAACTAGCGGGAGCGACCTACGAGCAGTACTTC.